This entry features one T cell receptor beta chain sequence. It was focal radiation plus CTLA-4 blockade with ipilimumab that patients with chemo-refractory metastatic non-small-cell lung cancer received. This specimen belongs to a study of radiotherapy plus CTLA-4 blockade in lung cancer. Sequencing was performed with immunoSEQ multiplex PCR; in TCRdb, only in-frame clones are kept and a portion is missing. The sample carries tens of thousands of clones, more than 85% recorded once. Sequences were derived from peripheral blood, sampled from a patient treated with radiotherapy plus ipilimumab. This receptor was taken from a human donor with non-small cell lung cancer that progressed on radiotherapy plus ipilimumab.

The CDR3 nucleotides read TGTGCCAGCAGCCGGGTTAGGACAGGGTACTACGAGCAGTACTTC. Protein product: CASSRVRTGYYEQYF. V gene TRBV27 combines with J gene TRBJ2-7, with 8 bases lining up with TRBD1. V was pared by 6 bases and J by 3 bases, with 10 bases of the junction left unmatched. Germline assignment: CDR1 MNHEY and CDR2 SMNVEV (reference sequence). CDR3 length equals 15 residues.